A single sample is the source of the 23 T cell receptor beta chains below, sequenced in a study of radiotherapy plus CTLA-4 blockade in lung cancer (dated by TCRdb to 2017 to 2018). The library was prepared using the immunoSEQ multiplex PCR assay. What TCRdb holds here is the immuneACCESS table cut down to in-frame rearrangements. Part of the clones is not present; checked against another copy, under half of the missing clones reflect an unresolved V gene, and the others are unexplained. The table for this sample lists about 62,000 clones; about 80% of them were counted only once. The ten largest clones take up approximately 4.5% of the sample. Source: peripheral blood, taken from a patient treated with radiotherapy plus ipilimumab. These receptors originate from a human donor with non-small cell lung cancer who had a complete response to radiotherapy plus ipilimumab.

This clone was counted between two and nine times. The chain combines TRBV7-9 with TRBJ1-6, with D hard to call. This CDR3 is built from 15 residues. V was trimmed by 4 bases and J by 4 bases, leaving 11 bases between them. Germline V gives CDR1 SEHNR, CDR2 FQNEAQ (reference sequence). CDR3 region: CASSSGEGYNSPLHF. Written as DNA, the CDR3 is TGTGCCAGCAGCTCAGGAGAGGGTTATAATTCACCCCTCCACTTT.

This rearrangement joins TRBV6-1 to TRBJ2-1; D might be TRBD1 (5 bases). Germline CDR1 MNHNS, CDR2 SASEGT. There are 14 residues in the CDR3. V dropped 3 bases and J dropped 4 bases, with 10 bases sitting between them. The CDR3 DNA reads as TGTGCCAGCAGTGATCGACAGATTTACAATGAGCAGTTCTTC. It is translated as CASSDRQIYNEQFF.

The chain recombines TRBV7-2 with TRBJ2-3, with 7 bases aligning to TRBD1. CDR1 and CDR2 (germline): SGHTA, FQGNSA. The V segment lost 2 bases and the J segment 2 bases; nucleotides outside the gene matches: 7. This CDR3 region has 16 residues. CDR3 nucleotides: TGTGCCAGCAGCTTACAGGGAAGGGGGCTCACAGATACGCAGTATTTT. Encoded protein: CASSLQGRGLTDTQYF.

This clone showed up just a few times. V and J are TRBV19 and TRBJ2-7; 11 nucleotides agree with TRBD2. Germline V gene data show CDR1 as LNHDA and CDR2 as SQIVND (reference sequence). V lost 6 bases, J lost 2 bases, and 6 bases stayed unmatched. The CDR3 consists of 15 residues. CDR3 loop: CASSRGLADTYEQYV. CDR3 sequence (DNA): TGTGCCAGTAGCCGGGGACTAGCGGATACCTACGAGCAGTACGTC.

The CDR3 bases are TGTGCCAGCAGCCTCCGACCGTCTCTTTCAGTCCTTCCTGGAAACACCATATATTTT. This gives the protein CASSLRPSLSVLPGNTIYF. The chain uses TRBV13 and TRBJ1-3; unclear D gene. Germline V CDR1 and CDR2: PRHDT, FYEKMQ (reference sequence). V dropped 5 bases and J dropped 2 bases, with 25 bases sitting between them. CDR3 length equals 19 residues.

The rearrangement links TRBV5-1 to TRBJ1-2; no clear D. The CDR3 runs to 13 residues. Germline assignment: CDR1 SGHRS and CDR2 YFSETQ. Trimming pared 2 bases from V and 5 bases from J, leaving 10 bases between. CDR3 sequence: CASSFDMDYGYTF. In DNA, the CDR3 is TGCGCCAGCAGCTTTGACATGGATTATGGCTACACCTTC.

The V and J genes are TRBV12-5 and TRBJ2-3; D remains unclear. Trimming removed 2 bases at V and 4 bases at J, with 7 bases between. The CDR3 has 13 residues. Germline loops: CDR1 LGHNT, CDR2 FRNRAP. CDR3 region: CASGLLGADTQYF. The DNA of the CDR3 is TGTGCTAGTGGTTTGCTTGGGGCAGATACGCAGTATTTT.

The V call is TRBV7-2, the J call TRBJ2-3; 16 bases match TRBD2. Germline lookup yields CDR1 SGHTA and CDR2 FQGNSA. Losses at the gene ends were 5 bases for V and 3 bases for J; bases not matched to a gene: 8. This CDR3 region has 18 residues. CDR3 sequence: CASSDGTSGGGWTDTQYF. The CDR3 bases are TGTGCCAGCAGCGATGGGACTAGCGGGGGGGGTTGGACAGATACGCAGTATTTT.

CDR3 region: CASSPTGDLTGELFF. The CDR3 nucleotides are TGTGCCAGCAGCCCGACAGGCGATCTCACCGGGGAGCTGTTTTTT. The chain joins TRBV7-9 to TRBJ2-2; TRBD1 is a possible D gene (6 bases). V was trimmed by 5 bases and J by 4 bases, leaving 14 bases between them. The CDR3 extends over 15 amino acids. Per germline, CDR1 SEHNR and CDR2 FQNEAQ (reference sequence).

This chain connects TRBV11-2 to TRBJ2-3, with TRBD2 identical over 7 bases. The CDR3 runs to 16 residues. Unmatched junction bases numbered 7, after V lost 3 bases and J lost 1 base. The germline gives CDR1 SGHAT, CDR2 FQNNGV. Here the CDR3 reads CASSFGVSGRTDTQYF. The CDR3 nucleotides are TGTGCCAGCAGCTTTGGCGTTAGCGGGCGCACAGATACGCAGTATTTT.

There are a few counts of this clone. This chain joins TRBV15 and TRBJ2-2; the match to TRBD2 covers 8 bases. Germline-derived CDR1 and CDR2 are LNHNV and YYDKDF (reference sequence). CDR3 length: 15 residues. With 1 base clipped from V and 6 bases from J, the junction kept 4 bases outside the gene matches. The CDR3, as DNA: TGTGCCACCAGCAGAGCGGGGGGGCGTCCCGGGGAGCTGTTTTTT. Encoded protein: CATSRAGGRPGELFF.

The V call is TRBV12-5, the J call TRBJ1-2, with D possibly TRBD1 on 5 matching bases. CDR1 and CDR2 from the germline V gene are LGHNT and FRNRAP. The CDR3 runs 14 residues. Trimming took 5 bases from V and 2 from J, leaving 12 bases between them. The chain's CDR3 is CASGPGTGNYGYTF. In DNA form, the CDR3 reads TGTGCTAGTGGTCCAGGGACCGGGAACTATGGCTACACCTTC.

The chain's CDR3 is CASSPTGGDQPQHF. The DNA for the CDR3 is TGTGCCAGCTCACCTACAGGGGGAGATCAGCCCCAGCATTTT. The chain joins TRBV18 to TRBJ1-5, with 8 bases that match TRBD1. This CDR3 is 14 amino acids long. V dropped 3 bases and J dropped 5; count of bases not matched to a gene: 3. The germline gives CDR1 KGHSH, CDR2 LQKENI.

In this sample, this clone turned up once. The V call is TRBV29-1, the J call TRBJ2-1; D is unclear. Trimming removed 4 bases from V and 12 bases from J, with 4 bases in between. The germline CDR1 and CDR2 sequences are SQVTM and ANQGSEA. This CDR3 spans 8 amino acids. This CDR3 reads CSVVGQFF. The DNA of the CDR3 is TGCAGCGTTGTGGGGCAGTTCTTC.

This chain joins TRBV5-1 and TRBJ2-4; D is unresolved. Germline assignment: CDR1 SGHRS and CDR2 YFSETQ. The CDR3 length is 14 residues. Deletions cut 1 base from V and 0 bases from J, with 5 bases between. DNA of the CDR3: TGCGCCAGCAGCTTGAAGGAAGCCAAAAACATTCAGTACTTC. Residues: CASSLKEAKNIQYF.

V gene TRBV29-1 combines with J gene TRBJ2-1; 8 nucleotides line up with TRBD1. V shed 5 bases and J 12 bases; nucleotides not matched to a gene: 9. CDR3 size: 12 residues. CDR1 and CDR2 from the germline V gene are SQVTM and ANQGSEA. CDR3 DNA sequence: TGCAGCGTTCAAAGACAGGGGATCGGGCAGTTCTTC. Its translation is CSVQRQGIGQFF.

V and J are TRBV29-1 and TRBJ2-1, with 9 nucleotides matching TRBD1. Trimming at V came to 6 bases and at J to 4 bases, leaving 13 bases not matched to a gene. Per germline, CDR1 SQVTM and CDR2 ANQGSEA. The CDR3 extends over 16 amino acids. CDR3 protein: CSVRNERGTGYNEQFF. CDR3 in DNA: TGCAGCGTCCGAAATGAACGCGGGACAGGGTACAATGAGCAGTTCTTC.

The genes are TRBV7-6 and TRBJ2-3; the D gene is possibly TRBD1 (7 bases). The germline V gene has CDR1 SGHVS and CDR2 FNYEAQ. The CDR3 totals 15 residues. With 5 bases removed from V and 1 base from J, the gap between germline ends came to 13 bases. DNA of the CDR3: TGTGCCAGCAGCGCAGGGGGAGGTGGCACAGATACGCAGTATTTT. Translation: CASSAGGGGTDTQYF.

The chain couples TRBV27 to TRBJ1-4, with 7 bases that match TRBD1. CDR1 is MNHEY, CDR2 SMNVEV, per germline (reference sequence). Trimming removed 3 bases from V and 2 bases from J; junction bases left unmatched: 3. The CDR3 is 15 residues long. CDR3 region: CASSFLGQTNEKLFF. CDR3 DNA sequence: TGTGCCAGCAGTTTTTTGGGACAGACTAATGAAAAACTGTTTTTT.

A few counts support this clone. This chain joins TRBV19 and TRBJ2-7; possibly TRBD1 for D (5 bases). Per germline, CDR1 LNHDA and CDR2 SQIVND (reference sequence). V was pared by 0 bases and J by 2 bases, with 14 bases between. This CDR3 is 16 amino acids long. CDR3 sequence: CASSIESFRGTYEQYF. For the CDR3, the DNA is TGTGCCAGTAGTATAGAAAGCTTTAGGGGAACCTACGAGCAGTACTTC.

The CDR3 nucleotides read TGTGCCAGCTCACGGTGGAAGGGCCAGGCGGACAATGAGCAGTTCTTC. It yields the protein CASSRWKGQADNEQFF. The rearrangement joins TRBV18 to TRBJ2-1; no firm D call. With 4 bases removed from V and 5 bases from J, the gap between germline ends came to 18 bases. Germline lookup yields CDR1 KGHSH and CDR2 LQKENI. The CDR3 contains 16 residues.

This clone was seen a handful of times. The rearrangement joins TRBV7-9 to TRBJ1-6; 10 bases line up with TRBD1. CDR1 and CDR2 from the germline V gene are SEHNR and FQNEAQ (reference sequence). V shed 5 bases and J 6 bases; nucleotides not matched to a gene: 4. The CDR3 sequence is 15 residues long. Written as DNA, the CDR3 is TGTGCCAGCAGCCTCCGGGACAGGGGTAATTCACCCCTCCACTTT. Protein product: CASSLRDRGNSPLHF.

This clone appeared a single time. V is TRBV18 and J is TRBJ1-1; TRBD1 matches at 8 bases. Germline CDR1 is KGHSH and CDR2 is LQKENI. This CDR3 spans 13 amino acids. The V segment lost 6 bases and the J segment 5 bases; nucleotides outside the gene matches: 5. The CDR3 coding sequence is TGTGCCAGCTCGGGAACAGGGGGAACTGAAGCTTTCTTT. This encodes CASSGTGGTEAFF.